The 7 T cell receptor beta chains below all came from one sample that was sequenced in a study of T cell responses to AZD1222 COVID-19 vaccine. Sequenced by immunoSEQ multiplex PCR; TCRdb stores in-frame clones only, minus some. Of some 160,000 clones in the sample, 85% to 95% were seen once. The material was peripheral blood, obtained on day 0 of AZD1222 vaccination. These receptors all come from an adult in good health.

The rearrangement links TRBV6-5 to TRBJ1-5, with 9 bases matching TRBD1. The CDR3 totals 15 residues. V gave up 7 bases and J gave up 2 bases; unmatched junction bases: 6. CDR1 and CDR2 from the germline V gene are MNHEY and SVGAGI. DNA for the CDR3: TGTGCCAGCAACATACAGGGGGCGGGCAATCAGCCCCAGCATTTT. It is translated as CASNIQGAGNQPQHF.

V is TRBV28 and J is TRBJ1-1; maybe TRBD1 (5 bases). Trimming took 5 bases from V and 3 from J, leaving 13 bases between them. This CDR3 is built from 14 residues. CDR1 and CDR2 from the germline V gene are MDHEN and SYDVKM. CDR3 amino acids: CASSPTGRYTEAFF. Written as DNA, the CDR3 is TGTGCCAGCAGTCCCACAGGTCGTTACACTGAAGCTTTCTTT.

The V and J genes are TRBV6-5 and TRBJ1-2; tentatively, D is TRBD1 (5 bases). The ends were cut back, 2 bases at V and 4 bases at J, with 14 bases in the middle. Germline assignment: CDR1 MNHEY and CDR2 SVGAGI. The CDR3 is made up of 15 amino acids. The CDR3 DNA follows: TGTGCCAGCAGTTACAGCACTGACAGCCCCTATGGCTACACCTTC. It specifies CASSYSTDSPYGYTF.

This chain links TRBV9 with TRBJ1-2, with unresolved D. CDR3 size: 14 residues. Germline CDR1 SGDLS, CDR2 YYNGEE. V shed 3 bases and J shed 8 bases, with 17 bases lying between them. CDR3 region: CASSASLSGKGYTF. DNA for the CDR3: TGTGCCAGCAGCGCCTCCCTTTCGGGGAAGGGCTACACCTTC.

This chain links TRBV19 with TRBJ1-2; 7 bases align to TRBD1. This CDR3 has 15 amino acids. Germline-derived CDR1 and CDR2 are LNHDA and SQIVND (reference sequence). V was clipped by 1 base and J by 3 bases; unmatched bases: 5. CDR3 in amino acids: CASSIGGTVYYGYTF. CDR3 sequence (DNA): TGTGCCAGTAGTATAGGTGGGACAGTCTACTATGGCTACACCTTC.

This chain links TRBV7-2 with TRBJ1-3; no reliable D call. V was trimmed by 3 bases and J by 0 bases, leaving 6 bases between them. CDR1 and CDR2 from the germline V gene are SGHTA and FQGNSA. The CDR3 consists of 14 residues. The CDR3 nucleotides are TGTGCCAGCAGCTTCGGTATCTCTGGAAACACCATATATTTT. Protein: CASSFGISGNTIYF.

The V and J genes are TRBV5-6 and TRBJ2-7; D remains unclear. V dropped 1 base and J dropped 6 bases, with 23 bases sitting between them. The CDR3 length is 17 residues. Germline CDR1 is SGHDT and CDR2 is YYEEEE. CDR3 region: CASSLSSATARLGEQYF. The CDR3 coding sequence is TGTGCCAGCAGCTTGTCAAGTGCAACAGCAAGGTTGGGCGAGCAGTACTTC.